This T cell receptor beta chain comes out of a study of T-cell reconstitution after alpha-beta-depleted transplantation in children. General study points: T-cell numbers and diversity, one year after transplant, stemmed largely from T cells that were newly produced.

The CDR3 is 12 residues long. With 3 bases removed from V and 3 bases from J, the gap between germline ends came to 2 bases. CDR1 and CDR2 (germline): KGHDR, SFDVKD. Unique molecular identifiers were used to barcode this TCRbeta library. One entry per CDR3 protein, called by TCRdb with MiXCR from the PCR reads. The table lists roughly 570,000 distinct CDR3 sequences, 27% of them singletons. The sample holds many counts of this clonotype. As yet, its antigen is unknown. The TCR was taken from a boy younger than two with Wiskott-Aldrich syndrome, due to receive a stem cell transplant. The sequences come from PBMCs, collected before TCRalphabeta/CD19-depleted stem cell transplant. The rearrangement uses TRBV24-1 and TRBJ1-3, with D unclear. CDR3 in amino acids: CATSDGGNTIYF. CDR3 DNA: TGTGCCACCAGTGATGGTGGAAACACCATATATTTT.